The entry below gives a single TCR beta chain sequence along with its context. Recruited during active infection, patients (from Seattle) were subsequently followed longitudinally. Study processing details: Reference gene primer amplification yielded estimated nucleated cell counts. Repertoires were generated with immunoSEQ multiplex PCR, while TCRdb's copy carries only in-frame clones and drops some. That table furnishes V, J and clone size, whereas the DNA furnished D and trimming. The sample shows about 200,000 clones, 80% to 85% of them seen only once. These data are taken from a study of blood T cell repertoires in COVID-19. For the study at large: Sources were T cells, B-cell-depleted T cells, or PBMCs; the material itself was cDNA or gDNA.

The sequence came from a woman older than 75 with COVID-19, enrolled during active disease. Sequencing input: peripheral blood.

CDR3 bases: TGCAGCGTTGAAGGGGGACAGAATTACAATGAGCAGTTCTTC. It is translated as CSVEGGQNYNEQFF. This rearrangement joins TRBV29-1 to TRBJ2-1; 7 bases agree with TRBD1. Trimming removed 1 base from V and 4 bases from J; junction bases left unmatched: 4. In germline, CDR1 is SQVTM, CDR2 ANQGSEA. The CDR3 has 14 amino acids.